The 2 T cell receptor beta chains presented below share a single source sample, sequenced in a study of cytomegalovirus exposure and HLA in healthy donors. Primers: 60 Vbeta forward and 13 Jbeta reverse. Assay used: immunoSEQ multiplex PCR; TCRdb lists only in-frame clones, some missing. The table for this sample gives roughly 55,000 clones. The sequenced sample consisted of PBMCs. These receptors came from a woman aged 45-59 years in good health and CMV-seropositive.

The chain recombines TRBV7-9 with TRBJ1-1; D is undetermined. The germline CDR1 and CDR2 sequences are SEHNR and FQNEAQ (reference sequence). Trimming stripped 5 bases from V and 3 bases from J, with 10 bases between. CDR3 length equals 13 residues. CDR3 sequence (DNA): TGTGCCAGCAGCCTTAACACAGACACTGAAGCTTTCTTT. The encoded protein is CASSLNTDTEAFF. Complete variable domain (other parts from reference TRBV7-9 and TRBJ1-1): DTGVSQNPRHKITKRGQNVTFRCDPISEHNRLYWYRQTLGQGPEFLTYFQNEAQLEKSRLLSDRFSAERPKGSFSTLEIQRTEQGDSAMYLCASSLNTDTEAFFGQGTRLTVV.

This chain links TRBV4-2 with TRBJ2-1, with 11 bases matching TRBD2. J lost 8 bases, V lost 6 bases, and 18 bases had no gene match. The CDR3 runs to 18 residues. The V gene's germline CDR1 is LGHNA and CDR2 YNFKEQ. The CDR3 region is CASSPDTPGTSGGDEQFF. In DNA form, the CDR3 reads TGTGCCAGCAGTCCGGATACCCCCGGGACTAGCGGTGGTGATGAGCAGTTCTTC.